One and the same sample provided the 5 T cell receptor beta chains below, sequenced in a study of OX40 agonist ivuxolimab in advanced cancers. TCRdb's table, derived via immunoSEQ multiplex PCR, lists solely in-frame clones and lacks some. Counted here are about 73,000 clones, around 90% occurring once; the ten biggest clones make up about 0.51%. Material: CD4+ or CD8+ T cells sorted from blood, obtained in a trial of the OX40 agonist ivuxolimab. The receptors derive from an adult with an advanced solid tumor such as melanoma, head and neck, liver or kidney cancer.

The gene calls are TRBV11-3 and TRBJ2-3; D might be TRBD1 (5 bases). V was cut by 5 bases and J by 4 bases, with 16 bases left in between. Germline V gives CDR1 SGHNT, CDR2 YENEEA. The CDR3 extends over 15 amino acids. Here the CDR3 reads CASSVGDWSADTQYF. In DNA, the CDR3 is TGTGCCAGCAGCGTAGGGGATTGGAGCGCAGATACGCAGTATTTT.

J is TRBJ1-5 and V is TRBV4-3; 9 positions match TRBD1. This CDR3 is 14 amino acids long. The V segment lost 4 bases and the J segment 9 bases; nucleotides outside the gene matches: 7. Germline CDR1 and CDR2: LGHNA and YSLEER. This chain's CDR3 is CASSRHRGRTPQHF. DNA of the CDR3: TGCGCCAGCAGCCGTCACAGGGGGCGTACGCCCCAGCATTTT.

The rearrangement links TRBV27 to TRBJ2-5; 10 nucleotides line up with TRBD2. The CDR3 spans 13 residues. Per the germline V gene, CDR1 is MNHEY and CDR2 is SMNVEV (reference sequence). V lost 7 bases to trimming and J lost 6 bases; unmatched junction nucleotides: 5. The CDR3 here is CASTSGSRKTQYF. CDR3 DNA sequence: TGTGCCAGCACTAGCGGGAGTAGAAAGACCCAGTACTTC.

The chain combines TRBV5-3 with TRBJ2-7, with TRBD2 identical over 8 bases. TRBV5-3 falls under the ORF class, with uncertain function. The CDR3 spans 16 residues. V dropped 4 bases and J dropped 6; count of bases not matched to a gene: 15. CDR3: CARSRWTSSGRCEQYF. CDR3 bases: TGTGCCAGAAGCCGCTGGACTAGCAGTGGGAGGTGCGAGCAGTACTTC.

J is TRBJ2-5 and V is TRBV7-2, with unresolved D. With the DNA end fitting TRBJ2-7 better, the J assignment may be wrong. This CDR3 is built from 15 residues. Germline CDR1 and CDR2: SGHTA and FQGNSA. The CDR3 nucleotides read TGTGCCAGCAGCTTGGCCGGAACAAGCTCCTACGAGCAGTACTTC. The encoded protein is CASSLAGTSSYEQYF.